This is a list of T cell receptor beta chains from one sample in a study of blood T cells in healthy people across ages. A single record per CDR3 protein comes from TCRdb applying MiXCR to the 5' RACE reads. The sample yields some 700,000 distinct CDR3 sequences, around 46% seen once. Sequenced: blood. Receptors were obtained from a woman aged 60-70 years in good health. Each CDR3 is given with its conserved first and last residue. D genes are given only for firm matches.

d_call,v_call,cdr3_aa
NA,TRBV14,CASSQKGGGKEQYF
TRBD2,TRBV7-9,CASSWTSGGFYEQYF
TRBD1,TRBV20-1,CSARAWPDREVTDTQYF
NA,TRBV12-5,CASGLYSYNEQFF
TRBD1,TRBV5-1,CASSFGQGPLTEAFF
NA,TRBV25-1,CASSAAEPQETQYF
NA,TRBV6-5,CASSYFAQGGDYGYTF
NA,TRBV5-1,CASSRAHNEQFF
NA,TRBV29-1,CSVSEQYF
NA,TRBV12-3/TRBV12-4,CASSFAGTMGPGNNSPLHF
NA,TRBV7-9,CASSSRYEQYF
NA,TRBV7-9,CASSFEEINSYNEQFF
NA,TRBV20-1,CSARDLRRTSVEEQYF
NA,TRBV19,CASSTTIADLSYNEQFF
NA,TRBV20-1,CSARTGTLNEKLFF
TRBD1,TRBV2,CASSLQGAGDTQYF
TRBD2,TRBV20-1,CSASQRREGRYSTDTQYF
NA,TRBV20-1,CSARDPNLPIREQFF
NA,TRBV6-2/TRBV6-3,CASRDRRGQPQHF
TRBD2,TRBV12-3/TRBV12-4,CASSSPSGANTGELFF
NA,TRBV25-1,CASSKPGTSTDTQYF
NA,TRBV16,CASSQSGKGRDEQFF
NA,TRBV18,CASSPRYSDMQNIQYF
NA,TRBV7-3,CASSLKAYNSPLHF
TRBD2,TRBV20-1,CSARPSGRYNEQFF
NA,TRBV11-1,CASSLGDDRKLFF
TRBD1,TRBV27,CASRWGQSAKNIQYF
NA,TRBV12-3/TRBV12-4,CASSFGTSTEAFF
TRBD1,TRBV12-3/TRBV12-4,CASSPGTGIITDTQYF
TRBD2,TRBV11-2,CASSVRRGSGSIDTQYF
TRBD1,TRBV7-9,CASSLTGGDYEQYF
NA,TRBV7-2,CASSLVTDYNQPQHF
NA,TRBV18,CASSPRQLGMGDNEQFF
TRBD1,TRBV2,CAWLGTGWGDTQYF
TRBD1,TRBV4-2,CASRPGQGSCEQYF
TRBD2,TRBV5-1,CASSPPGRRGFATQYF
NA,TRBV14,CASSQGVVGPGYGYTF
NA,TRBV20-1,CSDTGPASPLHF
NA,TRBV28,CASSSIRASRETQYF
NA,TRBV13,CASTAGTAEQYF